This paragraph covers one T cell receptor beta chain sequence. Its antigen is currently unknown. TCRdb keeps only in-frame clones here, not all; method: immunoSEQ multiplex PCR. The sample records under 60,000 clones, around three quarters being singletons. Germline CDR1 is GTSNPN and CDR2 is SVGIG (reference sequence). With 1 base removed from V and 1 base from J, the gap between germline ends came to 16 bases. This CDR3 spans 16 amino acids. This entry comes from a study of a mutant IDH1 vaccine in newly diagnosed glioma. Time point here: week 47, end of study. Vaccination comprised doses that each held 300 ug of mutant IDH1 20-mer peptide, plus topical imiquimod.

The source of this sequence is a woman aged 40 to 49 with glioma. Some clones in this sample may be carry-over from other donors' samples. Here the sequenced sample was PBMCs, taken from a glioma patient whose treatment included an IDH1 peptide vaccine. The V call is TRBV30, the J call TRBJ1-1; perhaps TRBD1 as D (6 bases). CDR3 sequence (DNA): TGTGCCTGGAGTGCCCCAGGGGTACCCGGGAACACTGAAGCTTTCTTT. This sequence encodes CAWSAPGVPGNTEAFF.